A single sample is the source of the 15 T cell receptor beta chains below, sequenced in a study of blood T cells in healthy people across ages. The second PCR ran about 6 to 12 cycles with a sample-barcoded 5' primer and J-beta primers. TCRdb processed the 5' RACE reads anew with MiXCR; each CDR3 protein has one entry. The sample has over 950,000 distinct CDR3 sequences, roughly 51% seen once. The specimen sequenced was blood. Receptors originate from a woman aged 55-75 years in good health.

CDR3 nucleotide sequence: TGCAGCGTTGACTACGGCCAAGAGACCCAGTACTTC. Translation: CSVDYGQETQYF. V gene TRBV29-1 combines with J gene TRBJ2-5; D not resolved. Germline values: CDR1 SQVTM, CDR2 ANQGSEA. V was shortened by 3 bases and J by 1 base, with 6 bases between the two germline ends. The CDR3 totals 12 residues.

In its sample, this clonotype was seen once. The CDR3 protein is CSASAYLAGTDTQYF. For the CDR3, the DNA is TGCAGTGCTAGCGCGTACCTAGCGGGCACAGATACGCAGTATTTT. V gene TRBV20-1 combines with J gene TRBJ2-3; TRBD2 agrees at 7 bases. The V segment lost 3 bases and the J segment 1 base; nucleotides outside the gene matches: 7. In germline, CDR1 is DFQATT, CDR2 SNEGSKA (reference sequence). The CDR3 runs to 15 residues.

The table lists this clonotype with a few counts. V usage is TRBV7-2 and J usage is TRBJ2-3; no firm D call. The V end lost 4 bases, the J end lost 2 bases, and 7 bases lay between the germline ends. The CDR3 totals 13 residues. Germline CDR1 reads SGHTA; CDR2 reads FQGNSA. The DNA for the CDR3 is TGTGCCAGCAGCTCAAGTTACACAGATACGCAGTATTTT. Its protein product is CASSSSYTDTQYF.

This clonotype was picked up a small number of times. The V call is TRBV20-1, the J call TRBJ2-3, with 14 nucleotides matching TRBD2. The CDR3 spans 17 residues. The ends lost 6 bases at V and 1 base at J; junction bases unmatched: 9. The germline gives CDR1 DFQATT, CDR2 SNEGSKA (reference sequence). For the CDR3, the DNA is TGCAGTGCCAGACTAGCGGGAGGGAGCTCGGGCACAGATACGCAGTATTTT. Protein product: CSARLAGGSSGTDTQYF.

The V gene is TRBV7-9, the J gene TRBJ2-5; TRBD1 matches at 8 bases. CDR1 SEHNR and CDR2 FQNEAQ come from the germline V gene (reference sequence). CDR3 size: 15 residues. Trimming cost V 4 bases and J 2 bases; bases outside gene matches: 6. This CDR3 is CASSWGDRSQETQYF. The CDR3 DNA sequence: TGTGCCAGCAGCTGGGGGGACAGGAGTCAAGAGACCCAGTACTTC.

The chain is built from TRBV20-1 and TRBJ2-1; 8 nucleotides line up with TRBD1. J gave up 4 bases and V 6 bases, and 8 bases lay outside the gene matches. The CDR3 extends over 14 amino acids. Germline CDR1 and CDR2: DFQATT and SNEGSKA (reference sequence). CDR3 sequence (DNA): TGCAGTGCGGAACCGGGACAGGTTTACAATGAGCAGTTCTTC. Protein product: CSAEPGQVYNEQFF.

Details on this clonotype: One end of the junction is discordant with germline, which a read error may explain. The V and J genes are TRBV30 and TRBJ2-7; D ambiguous. Germline V gene lookup returns CDR1 GTSNPN and CDR2 SVGIG (reference sequence). CDR3 length equals 12 residues. The DNA of the CDR3 is TGTGTCTGGAAATCCGCTTCCTACGAGCAGTACTTC. It specifies CVWKSASYEQYF. Supplemented by reference TRBV30 and TRBJ2-7, the full variable domain reads SQTIHQWPATLVQPVGSPLSLECTVEGTSNPNLYWYRQAAGRGLQLLFYSVGIGQISSEVPQNLSASRPQDRQFILSSKKLLLSDSGFYLCVWKSASYEQYFGPGTRLTVT.

The CDR3 is CATSDPRGGEGETQYF. For the CDR3, the DNA is TGTGCCACCAGTGATCCACGCGGAGGGGAGGGAGAGACCCAGTACTTC. The V gene is TRBV24-1, the J gene TRBJ2-5; TRBD2 agrees at 7 bases. The junction had 10 bases not matched to a gene; V was cut back by 3 bases and J by 4 bases. This CDR3 comprises 16 residues. Germline loops: CDR1 KGHDR, CDR2 SFDVKD.

This clonotype was observed once. The rearrangement uses TRBV30 and TRBJ2-7; 8 bases agree with TRBD2. V shed 5 bases and J 3 bases; nucleotides not matched to a gene: 3. The germline CDR1 and CDR2 sequences are GTSNPN and SVGIG (reference sequence). CDR3 length: 12 residues. The CDR3 region has the DNA TGTGCCTGGGGTACTAGCGGCTACGAGCAGTACTTC. Residues: CAWGTSGYEQYF.

The gene calls are TRBV7-2 and TRBJ2-5; 7 positions agree with TRBD2. V trimming: 2 bases; J trimming: 2 bases; junction bases outside the gene matches: 11. The CDR3 covers 17 residues. From germline, CDR1 is SGHTA and CDR2 FQGNSA. This CDR3 is CASSLKVARGRQETQYF. In nucleotides, the CDR3 is TGTGCCAGCAGCTTAAAGGTCGCGCGGGGGAGACAAGAGACCCAGTACTTC.

V usage is TRBV28 and J usage is TRBJ1-5; 8 bases match TRBD1. Germline V gives CDR1 MDHEN, CDR2 SYDVKM. This CDR3 is 15 amino acids long. V was clipped by 7 bases and J by 2 bases; unmatched bases: 7. The CDR3 sequence: CASNLDREGNQPQHF. The CDR3 bases are TGTGCCAGCAACCTGGACAGGGAAGGCAATCAGCCCCAGCATTTT. Full variable domain (remainder filled in from reference TRBV28 and TRBJ1-5): DVKVTQSSRYLVKRTGEKVFLECVQDMDHENMFWYRQDPGLGLRLIYFSYDVKMKEKGDIPEGYSVSREKKERFSLILESASTNQTSMYLCASNLDREGNQPQHFGDGTRLSIL.

This clonotype was detected only once. The V gene is TRBV4-1, the J gene TRBJ1-3, with D tentatively TRBD1 (5 bases). CDR1 and CDR2 from the germline V gene are MGHRA and YSYEKL. The CDR3 loop spans 17 amino acids. With 2 bases removed from V and 0 bases from J, the gap between germline ends came to 14 bases. The chain's CDR3 is CASSQIRGSSSGNTIYF. The CDR3 region has the DNA TGCGCCAGCAGCCAAATCCGGGGCAGTAGCTCTGGAAACACCATATATTTT.

The chain links TRBV20-1 to TRBJ2-5; 9 bases are shared with TRBD2. V lost 6 bases and J lost 5; bases outside the gene matches: 4. This CDR3 is 12 amino acids long. CDR1 DFQATT and CDR2 SNEGSKA come from the germline V gene (reference sequence). The CDR3 nucleotides read TGCAGTGCCGCTACTAGCGGGGAGACCCAGTACTTC. Protein product: CSAATSGETQYF.

The CDR3, as DNA: TGCAGTGCTAGAGCCGATTTCCGTCAACTAGCGGGAATGTACAATGAGCAGTTCTTC. It yields the protein CSARADFRQLAGMYNEQFF. The chain joins TRBV20-1 to TRBJ2-1, with 10 nucleotides matching TRBD2. Losses at the gene ends were 1 base for V and 4 bases for J; bases not matched to a gene: 16. Germline V gene data show CDR1 as DFQATT and CDR2 as SNEGSKA (reference sequence). The CDR3 extends over 19 amino acids.

This clonotype was seen a handful of times. The chain employs TRBV10-3 and TRBJ2-3; no clear D gene. Germline V gives CDR1 ENHRY, CDR2 SYGVKD. The CDR3 contains 14 residues. V lost 4 bases to trimming and J lost 0 bases, with 8 bases between them. The CDR3 is CAISVASSTDTQYF. CDR3 DNA sequence: TGTGCCATCAGTGTTGCCAGTAGCACAGATACGCAGTATTTT.